This T cell receptor beta chain emerged from a study of blood T cells in healthy people across ages. Findings and caveats of the study: Roughly linear declines in TCR beta diversity per million T cells occurred with age.

As to this clonotype: Antigen: not known.

Next came a second PCR, run for roughly 6 to 11 cycles, which used a sample-barcoded 5' primer along with a J-beta primer mix. TCRdb reprocessed the 5' RACE reads with MiXCR, giving one entry per CDR3 protein. The sample holds about 780,000 distinct CDR3 sequences, less than 80% seen once. V was trimmed by 5 bases and J by 4 bases, leaving 11 bases between them. CDR3 length equals 14 residues. Germline-derived CDR1 and CDR2 are SGHTA and FQGNSA. Extraction yielded at least 5 micrograms of total RNA per sample. Material: blood. This sequence was found in a man younger than 40 in good health. This chain links TRBV7-2 with TRBJ1-4; no reliable D call. The CDR3 DNA follows: TGTGCCAGCAGCCGTGGAGGCCATAATGAAAAACTGTTTTTT. Encoded protein: CASSRGGHNEKLFF. Together with reference TRBV7-2 and TRBJ1-4, the CDR3 gives the full variable domain: GAGVSQSPSNKVTEKGKDVELRCDPISGHTALYWYRQSLGQGLEFLIYFQGNSAPDKSGLPSDRFSAERTGGSVSTLTIQRTQQEDSAVYLCASSRGGHNEKLFFGSGTQLSVL.